Included here is one TCR beta chain sequence, with context. What it binds is not known. Primers: 60 Vbeta forward and 13 Jbeta reverse. In the authors' methods: A later analysis tallied roughly 77 million unique TCR beta chains, around 11 million of them shared. Assay: immunoSEQ multiplex PCR; the TCRdb copy retains only in-frame clones and omits some. The DNA was the basis for D and trimming; V, J and clone size are from that table. Of roughly 120,000 clones listed, 74% are singletons. The sample is drawn from a study of cytomegalovirus exposure and HLA in healthy donors. This CDR3 is built from 14 residues. Deletions cut 3 bases from V and 4 bases from J, with 12 bases between. From germline, CDR1 is SGHAT and CDR2 FQNNGV. Study findings and constraints: Later examination showed HLA-associated TCR beta chains had greater clonal expansion than equally common others. In a later analysis, at a false discovery rate of 0.05, approximately 16,000 TCR beta sequences were associated with HLA alleles.

Nominal health characterized the donors when sampled, though unrecorded immune exposures were likely. V is TRBV11-2 and J is TRBJ2-5, with TRBD1 as a possible D gene (5 bases). Material for sequencing was PBMCs. This TCR was recovered from a woman aged 50 to 65 in good health and CMV-seropositive. The CDR3 here is CASSLSPGLETQYF. The CDR3 DNA sequence: TGTGCCAGCAGCTTGTCGCCAGGGTTAGAGACCCAGTACTTC.